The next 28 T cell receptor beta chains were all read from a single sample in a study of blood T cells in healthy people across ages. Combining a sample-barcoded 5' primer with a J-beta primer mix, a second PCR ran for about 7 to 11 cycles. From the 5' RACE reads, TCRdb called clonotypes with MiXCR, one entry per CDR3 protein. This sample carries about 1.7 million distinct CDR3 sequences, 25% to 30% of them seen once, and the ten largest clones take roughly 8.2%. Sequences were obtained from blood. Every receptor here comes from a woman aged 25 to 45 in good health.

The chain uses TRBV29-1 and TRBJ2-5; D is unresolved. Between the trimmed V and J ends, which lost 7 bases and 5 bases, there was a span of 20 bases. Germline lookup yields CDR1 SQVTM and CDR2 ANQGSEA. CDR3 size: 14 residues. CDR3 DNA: TGCAGCGCCCCAGGTAGGGCAGCCGGGGAGACCCAGTACTTC. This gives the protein CSAPGRAAGETQYF.

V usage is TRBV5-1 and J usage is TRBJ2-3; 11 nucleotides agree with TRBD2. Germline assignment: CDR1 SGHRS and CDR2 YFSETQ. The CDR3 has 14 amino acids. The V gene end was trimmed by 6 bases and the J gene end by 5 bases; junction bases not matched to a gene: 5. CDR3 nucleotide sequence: TGCGCCAGCAACCCCGGGACTAGCGGAGATACGCAGTATTTT. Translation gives CASNPGTSGDTQYF.

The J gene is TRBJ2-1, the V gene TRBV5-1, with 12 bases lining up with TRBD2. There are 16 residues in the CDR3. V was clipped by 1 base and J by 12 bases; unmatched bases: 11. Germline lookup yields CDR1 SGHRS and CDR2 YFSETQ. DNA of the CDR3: TGCGCCAGCAGCTTGCTGACTAGCGGGGGCCATGAGGGGCAGTTCTTC. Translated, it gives CASSLLTSGGHEGQFF.

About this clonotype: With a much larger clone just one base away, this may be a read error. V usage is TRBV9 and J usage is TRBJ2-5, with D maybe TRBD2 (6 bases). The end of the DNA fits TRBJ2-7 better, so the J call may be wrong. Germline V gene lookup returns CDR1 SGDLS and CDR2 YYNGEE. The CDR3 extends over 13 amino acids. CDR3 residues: CACSARLVSEQYF. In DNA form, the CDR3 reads TGTGCCTGCAGCGCCCGACTAGTGAGCGAGCAGTACTTC.

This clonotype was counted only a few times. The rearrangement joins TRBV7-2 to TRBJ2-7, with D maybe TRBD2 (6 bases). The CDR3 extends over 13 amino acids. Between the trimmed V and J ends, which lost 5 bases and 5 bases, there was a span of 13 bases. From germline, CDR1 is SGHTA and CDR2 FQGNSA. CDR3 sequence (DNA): TGTGCCAGCAGCCCCGGGACTCCTGACGAGCAGTACTTC. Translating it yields CASSPGTPDEQYF.

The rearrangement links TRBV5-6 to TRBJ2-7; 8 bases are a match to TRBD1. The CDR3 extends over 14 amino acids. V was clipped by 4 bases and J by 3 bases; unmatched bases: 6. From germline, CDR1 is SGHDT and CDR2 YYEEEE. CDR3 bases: TGTGCCAGCAGCGCGGACAGGGTGTTCTACGAGCAGTACTTC. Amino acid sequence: CASSADRVFYEQYF.

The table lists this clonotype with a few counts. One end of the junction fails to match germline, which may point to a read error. CDR3 in amino acids: CASSLRRETPYDEQFF. CDR3 DNA sequence: TGTGCCAGCAGTTTACGTCGGGAGACCCCCTACGATGAGCAGTTCTTC. The chain has TRBV7-2 and TRBJ2-1; weak D call: TRBD2 (6 bases). Germline CDR1 SGHTA, CDR2 FQGNSA. This CDR3 contains 16 residues.

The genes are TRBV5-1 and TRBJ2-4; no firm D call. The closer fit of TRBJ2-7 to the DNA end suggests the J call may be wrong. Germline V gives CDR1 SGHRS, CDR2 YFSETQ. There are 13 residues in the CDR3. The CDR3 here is CASSFGPLDEQYF. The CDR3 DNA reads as TGCGCCAGCAGCTTCGGACCTCTAGACGAGCAGTACTTC.

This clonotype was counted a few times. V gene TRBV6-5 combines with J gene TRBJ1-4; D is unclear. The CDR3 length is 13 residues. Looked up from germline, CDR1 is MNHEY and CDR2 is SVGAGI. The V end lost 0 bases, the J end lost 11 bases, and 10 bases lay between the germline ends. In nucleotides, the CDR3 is TGTGCCAGCAGTTACTCTACGGGAGGCAAACTGTTTTTT. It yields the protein CASSYSTGGKLFF.

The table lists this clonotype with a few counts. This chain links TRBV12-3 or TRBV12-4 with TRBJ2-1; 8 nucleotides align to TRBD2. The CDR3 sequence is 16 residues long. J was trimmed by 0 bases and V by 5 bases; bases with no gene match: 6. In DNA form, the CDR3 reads TGTGCCAGCAGTGCGCCGGGACTAGACTCCTACAATGAGCAGTTCTTC. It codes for CASSAPGLDSYNEQFF.

The CDR3 coding sequence is TGTGCCAGCAGCTTGTGGTTCCCTAGCAATCAGCCCCAGCATTTT. Protein sequence: CASSLWFPSNQPQHF. V is TRBV5-6 and J is TRBJ1-5; D uncertain. The V gene lost 1 base and the J gene lost 0 bases, with 8 bases spanning the gap. The germline gives CDR1 SGHDT, CDR2 YYEEEE. This CDR3 is 15 amino acids long.

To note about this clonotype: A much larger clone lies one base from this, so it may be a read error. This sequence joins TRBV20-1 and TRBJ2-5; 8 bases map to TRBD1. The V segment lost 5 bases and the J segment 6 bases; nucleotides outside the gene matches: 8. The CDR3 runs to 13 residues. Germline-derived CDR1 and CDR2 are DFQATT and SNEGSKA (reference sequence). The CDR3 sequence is CSAHRGAEKTQYF. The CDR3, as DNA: TGCAGTGCTCACAGGGGGGCCGAAAAGACCCAGTACTTC.

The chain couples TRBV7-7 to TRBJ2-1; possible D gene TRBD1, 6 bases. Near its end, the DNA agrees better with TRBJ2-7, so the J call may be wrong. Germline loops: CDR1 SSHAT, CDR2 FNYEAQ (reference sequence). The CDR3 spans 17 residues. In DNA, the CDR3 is TGTGCCAGCAGCTGTTCCCGACAGGTACTATACTACAATGAGCAGTACTTC. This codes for CASSCSRQVLYYNEQYF.

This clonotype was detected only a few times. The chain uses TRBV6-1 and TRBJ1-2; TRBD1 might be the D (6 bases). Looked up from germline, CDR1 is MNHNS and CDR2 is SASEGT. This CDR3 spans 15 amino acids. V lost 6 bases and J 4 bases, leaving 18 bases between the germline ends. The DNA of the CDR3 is TGTGCCAGCAGGACACAGGGAGGGGATAGCTATGGCTACACCTTC. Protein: CASRTQGGDSYGYTF.

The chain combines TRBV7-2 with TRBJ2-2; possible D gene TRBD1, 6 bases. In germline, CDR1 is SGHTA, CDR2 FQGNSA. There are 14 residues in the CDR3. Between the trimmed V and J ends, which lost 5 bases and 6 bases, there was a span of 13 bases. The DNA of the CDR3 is TGTGCCAGCAGCGCACGGGACAAGGCCGGGGAGCTGTTTTTT. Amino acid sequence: CASSARDKAGELFF.

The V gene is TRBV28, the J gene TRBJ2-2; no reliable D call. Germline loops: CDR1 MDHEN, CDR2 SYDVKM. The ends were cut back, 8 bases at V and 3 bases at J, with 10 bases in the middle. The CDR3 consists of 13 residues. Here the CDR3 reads CASVIRDTGELFF. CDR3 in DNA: TGTGCCAGCGTAATACGGGACACCGGGGAGCTGTTTTTT.

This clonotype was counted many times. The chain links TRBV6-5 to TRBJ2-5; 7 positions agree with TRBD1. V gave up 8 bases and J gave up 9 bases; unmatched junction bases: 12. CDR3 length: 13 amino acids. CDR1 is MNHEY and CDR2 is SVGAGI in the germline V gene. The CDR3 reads CASQDRVARAQYF. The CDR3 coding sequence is TGTGCCAGCCAAGACAGGGTCGCAAGGGCCCAGTACTTC.

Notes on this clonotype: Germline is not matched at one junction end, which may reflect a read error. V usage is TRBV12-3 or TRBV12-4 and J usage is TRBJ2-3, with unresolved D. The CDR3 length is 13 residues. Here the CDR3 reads CASSFDGSDTRYF. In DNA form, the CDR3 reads TGTGCCAGCAGTTTTGATGGGTCAGATACGCGGTATTTT.

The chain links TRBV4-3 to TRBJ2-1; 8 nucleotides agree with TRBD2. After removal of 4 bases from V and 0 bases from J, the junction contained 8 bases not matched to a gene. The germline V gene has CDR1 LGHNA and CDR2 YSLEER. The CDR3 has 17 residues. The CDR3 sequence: CASSPNTAGVSYNEQFF. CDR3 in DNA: TGCGCCAGCAGCCCGAACACAGCGGGAGTCTCCTACAATGAGCAGTTCTTC.

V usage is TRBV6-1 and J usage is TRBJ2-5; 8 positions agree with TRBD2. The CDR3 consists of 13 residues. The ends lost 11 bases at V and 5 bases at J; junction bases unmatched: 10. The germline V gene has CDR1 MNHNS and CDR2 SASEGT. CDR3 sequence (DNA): TGTGCCGTCGCGGGAGGTGGATGGGAGACCCAGTACTTC. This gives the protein CAVAGGGWETQYF.

CDR3 amino acids: CASSPIAGKGYEQYF. CDR3 in DNA: TGTGCCAGCTCACCCATAGCGGGAAAGGGGTACGAGCAGTACTTC. The chain recombines TRBV18 with TRBJ2-7; 8 bases are a match to TRBD2. The CDR3 is 15 amino acids. Trimming cost V 3 bases and J 4 bases; bases outside gene matches: 8. Per the germline V gene, CDR1 is KGHSH and CDR2 is LQKENI. The whole variable domain, filled in from reference TRBV18 and TRBJ2-7, reads NAGVMQNPRHLVRRRGQEARLRCSPMKGHSHVYWYRQLPEEGLKFMVYLQKENIIDESGMPKERFSAEFPKEGPSILRIQQVVRGDSAAYFCASSPIAGKGYEQYFGPGTRLTVT.

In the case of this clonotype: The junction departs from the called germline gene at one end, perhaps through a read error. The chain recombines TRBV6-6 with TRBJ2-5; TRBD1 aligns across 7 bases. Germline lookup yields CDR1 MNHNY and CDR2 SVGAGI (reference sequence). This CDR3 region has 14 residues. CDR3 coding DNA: TGTGCCAGCGGTTACTCGGCAGGGACAGAGACTCAGTACTTC. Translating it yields CASGYSAGTETQYF.

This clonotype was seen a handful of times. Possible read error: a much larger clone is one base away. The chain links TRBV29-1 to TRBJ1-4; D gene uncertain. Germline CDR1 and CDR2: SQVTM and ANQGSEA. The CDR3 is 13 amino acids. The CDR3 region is CSAWATGEEKRFF. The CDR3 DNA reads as TGCAGCGCATGGGCCACCGGAGAGGAAAAACGGTTTTTT.

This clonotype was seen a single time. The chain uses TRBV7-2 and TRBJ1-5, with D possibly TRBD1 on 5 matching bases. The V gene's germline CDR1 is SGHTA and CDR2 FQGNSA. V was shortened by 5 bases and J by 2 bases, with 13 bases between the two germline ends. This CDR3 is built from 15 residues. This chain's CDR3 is CASSPGYIGNQPQHF. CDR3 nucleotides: TGTGCCAGCAGCCCAGGGTACATAGGCAATCAGCCCCAGCATTTT.

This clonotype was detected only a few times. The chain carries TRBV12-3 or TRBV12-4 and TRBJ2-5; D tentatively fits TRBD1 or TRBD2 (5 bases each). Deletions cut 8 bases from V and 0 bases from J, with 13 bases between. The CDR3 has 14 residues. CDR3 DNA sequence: TGTGCCAGCGGGAGTTGGGGCTACCAAGAGACCCAGTACTTC. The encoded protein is CASGSWGYQETQYF.

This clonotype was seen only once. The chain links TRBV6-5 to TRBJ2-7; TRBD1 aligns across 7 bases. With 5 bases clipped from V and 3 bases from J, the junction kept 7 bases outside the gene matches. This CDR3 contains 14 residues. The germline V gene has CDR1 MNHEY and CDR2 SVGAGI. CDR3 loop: CASSTTGSFYEQYF. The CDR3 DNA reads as TGTGCCAGCAGTACGACAGGGTCGTTCTACGAGCAGTACTTC.

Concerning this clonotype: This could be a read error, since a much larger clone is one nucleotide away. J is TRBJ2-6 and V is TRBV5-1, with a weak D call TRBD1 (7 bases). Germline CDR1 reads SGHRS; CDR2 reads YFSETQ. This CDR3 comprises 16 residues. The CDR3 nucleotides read TGCGCCAGCAGCTTCCAGGGGGTGAGGGGGGCCAACGTCCGGACTTTC. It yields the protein CASSFQGVRGANVRTF.

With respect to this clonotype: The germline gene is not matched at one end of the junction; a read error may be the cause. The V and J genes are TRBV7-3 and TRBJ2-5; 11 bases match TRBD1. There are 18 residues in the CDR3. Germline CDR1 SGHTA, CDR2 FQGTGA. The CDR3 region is CASSPRTGGPGSQETQYF. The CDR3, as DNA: TGCGCCAGCAGTCCCAGGACAGGGGGCCCGGGCTCCCAAGAGACCCAGTACTTC.